This TCR beta chain derives from a study of T cell repertoires in cytomegalovirus infection. Study context: CMV epitopes, recently identified HLA-C-restricted and well-studied HLA-B-restricted, were used. Public TCR beta signatures indicated both CMV infection and matching HLA type.

Each CDR3 protein is one row after TCRdb ran MiXCR on the reads. Counted here are 800,000 to 950,000 distinct CDR3 sequences, about 30% occurring once; the ten biggest clones make up roughly 12%. A word on this clonotype: Its antigen is unidentified.

Study conclusions and caveats: Ex vivo responses were dominated by HLA-C-restricted CMV-specific TCR beta clonotypes.

The germline V gene encodes CDR1 MNHEY and CDR2 SVGAGI. With 0 bases clipped from V and 5 bases from J, the junction kept 5 bases outside the gene matches. The CDR3 has 15 residues. Source: cultured CD8+ T cells from PBMCs, taken from culture after CMV antigen stimulation. The V call is TRBV6-5, the J call TRBJ2-7, with 9 bases fitting TRBD1. This receptor was taken from a human donor in good health (CMV status not recorded). Some clones in this sample may be carry-over from other donors' samples. The CDR3 loop is CASSYSGTGPHEQYF. The CDR3 DNA follows: TGTGCCAGCAGTTACTCAGGGACAGGGCCCCACGAGCAGTACTTC.